The 2 T cell receptor beta chains reported below all come from one sample, sequenced in a study of cytomegalovirus exposure and HLA in healthy donors. The primer mix had 60 Vbeta and 13 Jbeta primers. Sequencing used immunoSEQ multiplex PCR; TCRdb keeps in-frame clones, though not all of them. The sample lists around 99,000 clones, around 77% seen once, with about 3.3% in the top ten. Sequencing was performed on PBMCs. The source of these receptors is a man aged 35 to 55 in good health and CMV-seronegative.

The CDR3: CASSVARGEQYF. CDR3 DNA: TGTGCCAGCAGCGTGGCAAGAGGGGAGCAGTACTTC. The chain uses TRBV7-6 and TRBJ2-7; a weak D match, TRBD2 (5 bases). From germline, CDR1 is SGHVS and CDR2 FNYEAQ. The CDR3 runs to 12 residues. Trimming removed 5 bases at V and 7 bases at J, with 12 bases between.

The chain carries TRBV11-3 and TRBJ2-1; the D gene is possibly TRBD2 (5 bases). Germline V gene sequence: CDR1 SGHNT, CDR2 YENEEA. The CDR3 is 15 residues long. V shed 1 base and J shed 1 base, with 8 bases lying between them. The CDR3 protein is CASSLGGLSYNEQFF. CDR3 DNA: TGTGCCAGCAGCTTAGGAGGGTTATCCTACAATGAGCAGTTCTTC.